This T cell receptor (beta chain) comes out of a study of cytomegalovirus exposure and HLA in healthy donors. Whole-study findings and limits: An analysis done earlier found most TCR beta V segments productive about 87% or about 30% of the time. Reportedly, TCR beta sequences accurately predicted HLA-A and HLA-B alleles in most subjects.

Researchers ran the PCR with 60 Vbeta and 13 Jbeta primers. Clones were sequenced by immunoSEQ multiplex PCR, and TCRdb holds only the in-frame ones, with some missing. This sample has 150,000 to 200,000 clones; 78% occur once, and the top ten carry about 5.6%. Regarding donors, all were healthy bone marrow donors. Trimming stripped 1 base from V and 2 bases from J, with 10 bases between. Per germline, CDR1 SEHNR and CDR2 FQNEAQ (reference sequence). The CDR3 is made up of 15 amino acids. Turning to this clone: What it recognizes is unknown.

The sample consisted of PBMCs. The clonotype originates from a woman between 25 and 40 years old in good health and CMV-seropositive. The V call is TRBV7-9, the J call TRBJ2-3; D is unclear. CDR3 loop: CASSLDLGYTDTQYF. The CDR3 nucleotides read TGTGCCAGCAGCTTAGATCTGGGCTACACAGATACGCAGTATTTT.